This T cell receptor beta chain emerged from a study of cytomegalovirus exposure and HLA in healthy donors. The PCR had 60 Vbeta and 13 Jbeta primers. The repertoire was sequenced with immunoSEQ multiplex PCR; TCRdb's copy has only in-frame clones and lacks some. The repertoire includes 110,000 to 150,000 clones, roughly 9.8% of them detected once, and approximately 1.7% sits in the top ten. This clone was detected a few times. The CDR3 is 18 residues long. V lost 3 bases and J lost 0; bases outside the gene matches: 10. Germline assignment: CDR1 LNHDA and CDR2 SQIVND (reference sequence). The V and J genes are TRBV19 and TRBJ1-4; 7 nucleotides align to TRBD1. The source of this sequence is a man aged 50-59 years in good health and CMV-seronegative. The sample comprised PBMCs. The CDR3 is CASSIDRDGITTNEKLFF. For the CDR3, the DNA is TGTGCCAGTAGTATTGACAGGGATGGAATCACAACTAATGAAAAACTGTTTTTT.